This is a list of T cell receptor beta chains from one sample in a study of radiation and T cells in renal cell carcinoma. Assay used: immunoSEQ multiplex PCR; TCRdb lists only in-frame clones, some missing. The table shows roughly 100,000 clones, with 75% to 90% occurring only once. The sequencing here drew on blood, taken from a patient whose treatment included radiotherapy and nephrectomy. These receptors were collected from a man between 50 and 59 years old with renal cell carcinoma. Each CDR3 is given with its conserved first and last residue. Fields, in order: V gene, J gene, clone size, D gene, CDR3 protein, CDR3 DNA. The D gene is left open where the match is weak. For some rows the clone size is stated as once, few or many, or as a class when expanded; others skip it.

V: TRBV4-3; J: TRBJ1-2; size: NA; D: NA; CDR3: CASSQEKRQDYGYTF; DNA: TGCGCCAGCAGCCAAGAAAAGAGACAGGACTATGGCTACACCTTC
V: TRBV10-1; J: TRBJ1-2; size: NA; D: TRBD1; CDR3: CASSAIVQGSGSYGYTF; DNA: TGCGCCAGCAGTGCCATTGTACAGGGGTCAGGTTCTTATGGCTACACCTTC
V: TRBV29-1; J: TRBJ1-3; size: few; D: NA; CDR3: CSVEFNSGNTIYF; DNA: TGCAGCGTTGAATTTAACTCTGGAAACACCATATATTTT
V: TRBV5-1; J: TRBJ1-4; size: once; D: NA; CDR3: CASSISGTGAEKLFF; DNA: TGCGCCAGCAGCATTTCCGGGACCGGAGCGGAAAAACTGTTTTTT
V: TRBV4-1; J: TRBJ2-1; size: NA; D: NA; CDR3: CASSQEAASYNEQFF; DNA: TGCGCCAGCAGCCAAGAGGCAGCCTCCTACAATGAGCAGTTCTTC
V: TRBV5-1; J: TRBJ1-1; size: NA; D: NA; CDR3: CASSQKGSINTEAFF; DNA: TGCGCCAGCAGCCAAAAAGGGTCTATTAACACTGAAGCTTTCTTT
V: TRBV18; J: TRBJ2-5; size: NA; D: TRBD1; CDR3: CASSPTVQGAHETQYF; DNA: TGTGCCAGCTCACCAACCGTACAGGGGGCGCATGAGACCCAGTACTTC
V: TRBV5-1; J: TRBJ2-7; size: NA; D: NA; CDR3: CASSPGDSDRTYEQYF; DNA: TGCGCCAGCAGCCCGGGGGATTCGGACAGGACCTACGAGCAGTACTTC
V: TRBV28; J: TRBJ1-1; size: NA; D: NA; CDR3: CASSPPGTLRNTEAFF; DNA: TGTGCCAGCAGTCCACCTGGGACCTTAAGGAACACTGAAGCTTTCTTT
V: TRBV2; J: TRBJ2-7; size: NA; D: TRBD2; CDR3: CASNDWTSEQYF; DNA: TGTGCCAGCAATGACTGGACTAGCGAGCAGTACTTC
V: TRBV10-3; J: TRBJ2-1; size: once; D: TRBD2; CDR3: CAISDSGTSGGLYNEQFF; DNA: TGTGCCATCAGTGATTCCGGGACTAGCGGGGGCCTCTACAATGAGCAGTTCTTC
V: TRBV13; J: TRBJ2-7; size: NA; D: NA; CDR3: CASSLEGKHYYEQYF; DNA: TGTGCCAGCAGCTTAGAAGGGAAACACTACTACGAGCAGTACTTC
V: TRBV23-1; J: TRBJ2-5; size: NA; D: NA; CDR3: CASSQSQLSRETQYF; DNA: TGCGCCAGCAGTCAATCTCAACTATCTAGGGAGACCCAGTACTTC
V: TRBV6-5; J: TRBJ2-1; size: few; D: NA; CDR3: CASSYVRWDEQFF; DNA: TGTGCCAGCAGTTACGTAAGGTGGGATGAGCAGTTCTTC
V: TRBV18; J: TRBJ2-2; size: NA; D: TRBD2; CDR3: CASSPGLAGGPGTGELFF; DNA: TGTGCCAGCTCACCTGGACTAGCGGGAGGGCCCGGCACCGGGGAGCTGTTTTTT
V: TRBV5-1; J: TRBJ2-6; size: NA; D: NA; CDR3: CASSLPGNSGANVLTF; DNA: TGCGCCAGCAGCTTGCCAGGAAACTCTGGGGCCAACGTCCTGACTTTC
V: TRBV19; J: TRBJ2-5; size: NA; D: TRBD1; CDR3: CASSIEGTGGPETQYF; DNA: TGTGCCAGTAGTATAGAAGGGACAGGGGGACCAGAGACCCAGTACTTC
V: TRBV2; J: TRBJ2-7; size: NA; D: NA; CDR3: CASSENWGDGRQQYF; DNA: TGTGCCAGCAGTGAAAATTGGGGGGACGGTAGACAGCAGTACTTC
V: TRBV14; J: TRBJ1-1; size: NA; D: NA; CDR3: CAAKGPGDEAFF; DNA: TGTGCCGCGAAGGGGCCGGGAGATGAAGCTTTCTTT
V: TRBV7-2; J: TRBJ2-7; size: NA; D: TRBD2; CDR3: CASSLGTLAGVTDEQYF; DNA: TGTGCCAGCAGCTTAGGTACCCTAGCGGGAGTCACCGACGAGCAGTACTTC
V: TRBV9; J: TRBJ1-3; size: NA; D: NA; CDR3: CASSVDSRAGNTIYF; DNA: TGTGCCAGCAGCGTAGATTCCAGGGCCGGAAACACCATATATTTT
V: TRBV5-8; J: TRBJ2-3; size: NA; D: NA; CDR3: CASSAGQSGTDTQYF; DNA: TGTGCCAGCAGCGCGGGACAGTCGGGGACAGATACGCAGTATTTT